This T cell receptor (beta chain) appears in the sequencing data of a study of T cells after yellow fever vaccination. General observations from the study: Peaking faster, on day 5 versus 15, the secondary response was nonetheless weaker. The CD4 and CD8 compartments had a small share of their clonotypes in common. Primary-vaccination clones mostly resurfaced post-booster (96% CD4, 85% to 90% CD8).

By share, this clonotype ranks as medium-sized. The junction departs from the called germline gene at one end, perhaps through a read error. UMIs and a universal primer site were added when TCR cDNA was made by 5'RACE template switching. TCRdb reprocessed the 5' RACE reads via MiXCR and lists one record per CDR3 protein. This sample has around 46,000 distinct CDR3 sequences, with about 6.8% found just once. The germline V gene has CDR1 SGHRS and CDR2 YFSETQ. The length of the CDR3 is 12 residues. The rearrangement links TRBV5-1 to TRBJ2-1; tentative D call: TRBD2 (6 bases). The receptor's source is a man aged 30 to 39 who received the YFV17D yellow fever vaccine. Sequencing used CD8+ T cells not binding an NS4B(214-222) dextramer, sorted from PBMCs, obtained 45 days after the yellow fever booster vaccination. CDR3 bases: TGTGCCAGCAGCCTCGGGGGCAATGAGCAGTTCTTC. Its translation: CASSLGGNEQFF.